This T cell receptor (beta chain) was retrieved from a study of T cells in localized non-small cell lung cancer. Data came from immunoSEQ multiplex PCR; TCRdb stores just in-frame clones and leaves some out. The sample carries some 38,000 clones, 85% to 95% recorded once. Between the trimmed V and J ends, which lost 3 bases and 2 bases, there was a span of 13 bases. The germline V gene encodes CDR1 KGHSH and CDR2 LQKENI. The CDR3 loop spans 15 amino acids. This specimen consisted of peripheral blood, obtained before any cancer treatment. The TCR was taken from a female donor of 60 years or more with stage I lung adenocarcinoma. The chain joins TRBV18 to TRBJ1-1, with D possibly matching TRBD1 (6 bases). CDR3 in amino acids: CASSPQGNGNTEAFF. In nucleotides, the CDR3 is TGTGCCAGCTCACCTCAGGGGAACGGAAACACTGAAGCTTTCTTT.